The TCR beta chain described here comes from a study of OX40 agonist ivuxolimab in advanced cancers. Study-level results: Still undetermined is the antigen specificity of the expanded peripheral T cells.

There are 14 residues in the CDR3. Trimming at V came to 11 bases and at J to 0 bases, leaving 10 bases not matched to a gene. Germline lookup yields CDR1 MNHGY and CDR2 SVAAGI. Sampling of blood occurred at baseline, cycle 4 day 1, and cycle 7 day 1. A remark on this clone: Its antigen is unknown.

TCRdb keeps only in-frame clones here, not all; method: immunoSEQ multiplex PCR. The profile shows 70,000 to 80,000 clones, about 94% of them singletons. The material was CD4+ or CD8+ T cells sorted from blood, obtained in a trial of the OX40 agonist ivuxolimab. The J gene is TRBJ2-7, the V gene TRBV6-9, with 7 bases that match TRBD1. This clonotype was obtained from an adult with an advanced solid tumor such as melanoma, head and neck, liver or kidney cancer. DNA of the CDR3: TGTGCCGGTCGACAGGGAGAGAGCTCCTACGAGCAGTACTTC. Encoded protein: CAGRQGESSYEQYF.